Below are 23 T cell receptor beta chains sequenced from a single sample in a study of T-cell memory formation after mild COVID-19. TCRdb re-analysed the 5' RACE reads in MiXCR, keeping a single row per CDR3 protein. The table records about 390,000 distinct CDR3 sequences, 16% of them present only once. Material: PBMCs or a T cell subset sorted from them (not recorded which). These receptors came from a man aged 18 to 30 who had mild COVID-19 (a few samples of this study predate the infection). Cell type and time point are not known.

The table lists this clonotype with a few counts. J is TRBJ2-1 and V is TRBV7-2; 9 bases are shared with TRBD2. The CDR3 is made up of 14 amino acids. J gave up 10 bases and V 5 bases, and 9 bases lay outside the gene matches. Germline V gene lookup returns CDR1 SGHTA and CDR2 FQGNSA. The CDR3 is CASSILAGPWEQFF. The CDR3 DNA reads TGTGCCAGCAGCATTCTAGCGGGGCCCTGGGAGCAGTTCTTC. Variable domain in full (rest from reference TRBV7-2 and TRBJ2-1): GAGVSQSPSNKVTEKGKDVELRCDPISGHTALYWYRQSLGQGLEFLIYFQGNSAPDKSGLPSDRFSAERTGGSVSTLTIQRTQQEDSAVYLCASSILAGPWEQFFGPGTRLTVL.

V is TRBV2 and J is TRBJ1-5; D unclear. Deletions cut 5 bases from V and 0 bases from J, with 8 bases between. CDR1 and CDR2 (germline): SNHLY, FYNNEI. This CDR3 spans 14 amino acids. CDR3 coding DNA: TGTGCCAGCAGTCCTACAAATAGCAATCAGCCCCAGCATTTT. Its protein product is CASSPTNSNQPQHF.

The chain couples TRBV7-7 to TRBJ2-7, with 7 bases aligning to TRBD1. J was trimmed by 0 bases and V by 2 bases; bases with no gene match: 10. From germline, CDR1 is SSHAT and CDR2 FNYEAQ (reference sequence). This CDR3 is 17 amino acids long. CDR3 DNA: TGTGCCAGCAGCTTACCCCGGACAGGCCTATACTCCTACGAGCAGTACTTC. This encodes CASSLPRTGLYSYEQYF. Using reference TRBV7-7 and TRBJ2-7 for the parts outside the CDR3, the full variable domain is GAGVSQSPRYKVTKRGQDVTLRCDPISSHATLYWYQQALGQGPEFLTYFNYEAQPDKSGLPSDRFSAERPEGSISTLTIQRTEQRDSAMYRCASSLPRTGLYSYEQYFGPGTRLTVT.

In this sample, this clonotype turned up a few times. The CDR3 nucleotides are TGTGCCAGCAGCCCGGGACTAGCGGGGAACACCGGGGAGCTGTTTTTT. Translated, it gives CASSPGLAGNTGELFF. This chain connects TRBV11-3 to TRBJ2-2; 12 nucleotides match TRBD2. CDR3 size: 16 residues. V lost 5 bases, J lost 1 base, and 2 bases stayed unmatched. CDR1 is SGHNT and CDR2 is YENEEA in the germline V gene. Complete variable domain (other parts from reference TRBV11-3 and TRBJ2-2): EAGVVQSPRYKIIEKKQPVAFWCNPISGHNTLYWYLQNLGQGPELLIRYENEEAVDDSQLPKDRFSAERLKGVDSTLKIQPAELGDSAVYLCASSPGLAGNTGELFFGEGSRLTVL.

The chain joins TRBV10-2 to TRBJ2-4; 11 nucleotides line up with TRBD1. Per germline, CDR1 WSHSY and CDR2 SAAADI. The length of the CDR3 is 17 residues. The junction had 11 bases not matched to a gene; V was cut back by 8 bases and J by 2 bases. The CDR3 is CASGGQGVFGTKNIQYF. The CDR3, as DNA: TGCGCCAGCGGGGGACAGGGGGTTTTTGGAACCAAAAACATTCAGTACTTC.

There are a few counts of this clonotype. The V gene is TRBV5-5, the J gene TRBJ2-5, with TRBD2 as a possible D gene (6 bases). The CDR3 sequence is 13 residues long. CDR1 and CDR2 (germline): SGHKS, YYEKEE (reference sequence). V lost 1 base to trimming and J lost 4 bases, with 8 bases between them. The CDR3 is CASSLKGGETQYF. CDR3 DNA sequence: TGTGCCAGCAGCTTGAAGGGAGGAGAGACCCAGTACTTC.

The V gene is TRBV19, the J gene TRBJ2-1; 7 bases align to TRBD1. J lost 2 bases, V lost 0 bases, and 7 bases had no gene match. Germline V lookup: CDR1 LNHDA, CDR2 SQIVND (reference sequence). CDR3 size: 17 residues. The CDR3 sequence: CASSIEGARGPYNEQFF. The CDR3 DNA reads TGTGCCAGTAGTATAGAAGGGGCTAGGGGGCCCTACAATGAGCAGTTCTTC.

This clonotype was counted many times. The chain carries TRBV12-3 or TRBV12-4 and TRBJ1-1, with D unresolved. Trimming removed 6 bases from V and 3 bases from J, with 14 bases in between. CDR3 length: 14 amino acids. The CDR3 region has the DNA TGTGCCAGCAGACCGGCTTCGAGGGACACTGAAGCTTTCTTT. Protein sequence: CASRPASRDTEAFF.

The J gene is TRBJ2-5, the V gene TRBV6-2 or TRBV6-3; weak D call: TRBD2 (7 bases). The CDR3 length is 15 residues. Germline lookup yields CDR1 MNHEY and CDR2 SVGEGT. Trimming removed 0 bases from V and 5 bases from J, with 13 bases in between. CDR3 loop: CASSYSPGEGETQYF. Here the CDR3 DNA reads TGTGCCAGCAGTTACTCGCCAGGGGAGGGTGAGACCCAGTACTTC.

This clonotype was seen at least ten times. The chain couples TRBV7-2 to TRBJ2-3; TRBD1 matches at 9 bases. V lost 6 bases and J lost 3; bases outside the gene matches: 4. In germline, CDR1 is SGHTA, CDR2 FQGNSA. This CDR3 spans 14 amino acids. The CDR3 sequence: CASSPGQGTDTQYF. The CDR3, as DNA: TGTGCCAGCAGTCCCGGACAGGGGACAGATACGCAGTATTTT.

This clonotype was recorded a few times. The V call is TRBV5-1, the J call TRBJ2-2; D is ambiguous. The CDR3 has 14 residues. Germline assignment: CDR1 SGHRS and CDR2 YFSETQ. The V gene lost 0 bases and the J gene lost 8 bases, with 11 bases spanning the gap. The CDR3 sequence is CASSLGQVEGELFF. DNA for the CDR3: TGCGCCAGCAGCTTGGGTCAGGTCGAGGGGGAGCTGTTTTTT.

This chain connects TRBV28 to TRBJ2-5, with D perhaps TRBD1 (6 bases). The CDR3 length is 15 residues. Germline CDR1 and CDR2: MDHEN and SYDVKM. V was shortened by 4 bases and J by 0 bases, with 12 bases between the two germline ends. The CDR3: CASSSLTGNQETQYF. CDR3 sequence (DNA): TGTGCCAGCAGTTCACTAACAGGGAACCAAGAGACCCAGTACTTC. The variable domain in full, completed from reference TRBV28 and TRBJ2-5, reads DVKVTQSSRYLVKRTGEKVFLECVQDMDHENMFWYRQDPGLGLRLIYFSYDVKMKEKGDIPEGYSVSREKKERFSLILESASTNQTSMYLCASSSLTGNQETQYFGPGTRLLVL.

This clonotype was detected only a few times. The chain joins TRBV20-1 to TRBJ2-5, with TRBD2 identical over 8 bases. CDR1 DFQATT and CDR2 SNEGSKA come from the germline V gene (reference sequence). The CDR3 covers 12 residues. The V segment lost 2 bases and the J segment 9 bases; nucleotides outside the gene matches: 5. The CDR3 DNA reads TGCAGTGCTAGACTAGCGGGCAGGGCCCAGTACTTC. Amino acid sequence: CSARLAGRAQYF.

The CDR3 here is CASSYYRVASPLHF. CDR3 sequence (DNA): TGTGCCAGCAGCTACTACAGGGTGGCCTCACCCCTCCACTTT. This chain joins TRBV7-2 and TRBJ1-6; the D gene is possibly TRBD1 (6 bases). CDR3 length equals 14 residues. The V gene's germline CDR1 is SGHTA and CDR2 FQGNSA. V lost 4 bases and J lost 10, with 14 bases in between.

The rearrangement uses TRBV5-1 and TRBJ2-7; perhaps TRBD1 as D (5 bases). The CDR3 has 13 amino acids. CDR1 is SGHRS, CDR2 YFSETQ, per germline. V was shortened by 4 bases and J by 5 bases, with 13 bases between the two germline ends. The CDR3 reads CASSPRGADEQYF. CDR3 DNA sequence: TGCGCCAGCAGCCCGCGTGGGGCCGACGAGCAGTACTTC.

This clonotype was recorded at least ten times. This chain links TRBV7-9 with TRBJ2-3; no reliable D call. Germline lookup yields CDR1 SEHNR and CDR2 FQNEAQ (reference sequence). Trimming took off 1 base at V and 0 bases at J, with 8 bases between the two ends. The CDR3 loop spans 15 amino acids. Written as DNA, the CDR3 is TGTGCCAGCAGCTTAGTTACGCGGAGCACAGATACGCAGTATTTT. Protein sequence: CASSLVTRSTDTQYF.

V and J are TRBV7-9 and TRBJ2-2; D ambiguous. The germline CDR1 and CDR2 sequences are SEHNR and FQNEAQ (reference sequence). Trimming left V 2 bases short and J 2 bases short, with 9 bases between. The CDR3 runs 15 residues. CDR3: CASSLIRSNTGELFF. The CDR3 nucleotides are TGTGCCAGCAGCTTAATCAGGAGTAACACCGGGGAGCTGTTTTTT.

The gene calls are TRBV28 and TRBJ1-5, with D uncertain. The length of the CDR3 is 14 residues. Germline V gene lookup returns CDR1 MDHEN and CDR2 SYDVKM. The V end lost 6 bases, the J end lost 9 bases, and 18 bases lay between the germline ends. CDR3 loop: CASRDQSNESPQHF. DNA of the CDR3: TGTGCCAGCAGGGACCAGTCAAACGAATCGCCCCAGCATTTT. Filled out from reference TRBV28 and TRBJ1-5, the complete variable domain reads DVKVTQSSRYLVKRTGEKVFLECVQDMDHENMFWYRQDPGLGLRLIYFSYDVKMKEKGDIPEGYSVSREKKERFSLILESASTNQTSMYLCASRDQSNESPQHFGDGTRLSIL.

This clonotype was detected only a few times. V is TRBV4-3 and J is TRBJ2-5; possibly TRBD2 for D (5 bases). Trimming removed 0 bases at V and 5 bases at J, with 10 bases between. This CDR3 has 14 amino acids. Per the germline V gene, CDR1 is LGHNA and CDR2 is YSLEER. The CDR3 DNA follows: TGCGCCAGCAGCCAAGATCTTGCGGGCGAGACCCAGTACTTC. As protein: CASSQDLAGETQYF.

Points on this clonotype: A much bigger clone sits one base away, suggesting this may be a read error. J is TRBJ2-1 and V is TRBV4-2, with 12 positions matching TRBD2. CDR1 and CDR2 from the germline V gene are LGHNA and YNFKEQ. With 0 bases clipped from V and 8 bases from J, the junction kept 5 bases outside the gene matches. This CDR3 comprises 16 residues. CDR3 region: CASSQDASGGVDEQFF. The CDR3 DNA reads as TGTGCCAGCAGCCAAGACGCTAGCGGGGGGGTTGATGAGCAGTTCTTC.

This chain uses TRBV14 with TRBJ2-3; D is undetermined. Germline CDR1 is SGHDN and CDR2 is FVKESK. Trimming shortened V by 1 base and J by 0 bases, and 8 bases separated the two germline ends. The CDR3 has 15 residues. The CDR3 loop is CASSQGARSTDTQYF. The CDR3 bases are TGTGCCAGCAGCCAAGGGGCACGTAGCACAGATACGCAGTATTTT.

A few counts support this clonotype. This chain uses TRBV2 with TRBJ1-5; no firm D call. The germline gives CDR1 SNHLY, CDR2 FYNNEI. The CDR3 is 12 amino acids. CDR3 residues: CASRGRDQPQHF. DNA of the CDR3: TGTGCGAGCCGGGGTCGCGATCAGCCCCAGCATTTT.

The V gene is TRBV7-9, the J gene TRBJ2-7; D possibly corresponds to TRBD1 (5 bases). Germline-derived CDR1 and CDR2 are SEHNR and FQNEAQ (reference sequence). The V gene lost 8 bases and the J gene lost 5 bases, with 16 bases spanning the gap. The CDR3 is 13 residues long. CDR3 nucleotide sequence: TGTGCCAGCCAACAGGACCATACCCACGAGCAGTACGTC. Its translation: CASQQDHTHEQYV.